This TCR beta chain was identified in a study of lymphopenia after photon versus proton radiotherapy. The table lists this clone with many counts. Antigen: not known. TCRdb's table, derived via immunoSEQ multiplex PCR, lists solely in-frame clones and lacks some. In the table there are 150,000 or so clones, approximately 86% of which are singletons. Study outcomes and limitations: After lymphocyte nadir, photon-treated repertoires showed oligoclonal expansion, especially CD8+ Temra.

CDR3 size: 14 residues. V lost 5 bases, J lost 0 bases, and 11 bases lay in between. Germline V gene lookup returns CDR1 SEHNR and CDR2 FQNEAQ (reference sequence). Sequences were derived from peripheral blood, sampled from a patient treated with photon-based radiotherapy. The clonotype originates from a man aged 45-65 years with gastric cancer. The V and J genes are TRBV7-9 and TRBJ2-7; weak D call: TRBD2 (5 bases). For the CDR3, the DNA is TGTGCCAGCAGCGTCTCACGGGGCTCCTACGAGCAGTACTTC. Its translation is CASSVSRGSYEQYF.